This T cell receptor beta chain was found in a study of coeliac disease. In the study overall: High-resolution HLA typing was lacking; TRBV7-2 bias was queried instead.

The CDR3 sequence is 16 residues long. Germline V lookup: CDR1 MNHNY, CDR2 SVGAGI (reference sequence). The V and J ends lost 4 bases and 11 bases, in that order; junction bases with no gene match: 11. Each fraction contributed one roughly 500,000-cell aliquot for sequencing. General study findings and limits: Only 1 of 6 controls, but 9 of 18 coeliac samples, showed published gliadin-specific TRB sequences. Largely private TRB repertoires meant most sequences were sample-unique.

Repertoires were generated with immunoSEQ multiplex PCR, while TCRdb's copy carries only in-frame clones and drops some. The repertoire consists of 5,500 to 7,000 clones, with approximately 70% occurring once and the leading ten covering about 6.7%. In the case of this clone: Its specificity is unknown.

The sequence derives from a man between 45 and 60 years old with active celiac disease. This rearrangement joins TRBV6-6 to TRBJ1-6, with TRBD1 identical over 10 bases. The material sequenced was lamina propria lymphocytes from the gut. The CDR3 reads CASSFLSGTGAPPLHF. The CDR3 DNA follows: TGTGCCAGCAGTTTTCTTTCCGGGACAGGGGCCCCACCCCTCCACTTT.